This T cell receptor (beta chain) was documented in a study of T cells in tumors after PD-1 blockade. Clones were read by immunoSEQ multiplex PCR, and TCRdb kept only the in-frame ones, dropping some. The repertoire holds approximately 45,000 clones, with 65% to 80% as singletons. The CDR3 length is 16 residues. Per the germline V gene, CDR1 is MNHEY and CDR2 is SVGAGI. V shed 0 bases and J shed 0 bases, with 11 bases lying between them. The sequence was collected from a human donor with advanced basal cell or squamous cell carcinoma (not recorded which). Sample: PBMCs, taken before anti-PD-1 therapy. The chain is built from TRBV6-5 and TRBJ1-2, with D unresolved. For the CDR3, the DNA is TGTGCCAGCAGTTACTCTGGTGGCCAGGCTAACTATGGCTACACCTTC. This encodes CASSYSGGQANYGYTF.